The 24 T cell receptor beta chains below come from one sample, sequenced in a study of cytomegalovirus exposure and HLA in healthy donors. Data came from immunoSEQ multiplex PCR; TCRdb stores just in-frame clones and leaves some out. The table has roughly 130,000 clones, around four fifths seen once. Material: PBMCs. Receptors were obtained from a woman younger than 45 in good health and CMV-seronegative.

The CDR3 DNA follows: TGTGCCAGCTCACCGGCCCCAGACTCTGGAAACACCATATATTTT. Translating gives CASSPAPDSGNTIYF. This chain uses TRBV18 with TRBJ1-3; no clear D gene. This CDR3 contains 15 residues. Germline CDR1 KGHSH, CDR2 LQKENI. Deletions cut 3 bases from V and 0 bases from J, with 9 bases between.

This chain links TRBV19 with TRBJ1-6, with a possible D match to TRBD1 (6 bases). Trimming removed 5 bases at V and 10 bases at J, with 21 bases between. Germline CDR1 is LNHDA and CDR2 is SQIVND (reference sequence). The CDR3 extends over 16 amino acids. CDR3 DNA: TGTGCCAGTAGTCCTATCGGGGACAAACATCGGTCACCCCTCCACTTT. Translated, it gives CASSPIGDKHRSPLHF. Using reference TRBV19 and TRBJ1-6 for the parts outside the CDR3, the full variable domain is DGGITQSPKYLFRKEGQNVTLSCEQNLNHDAMYWYRQDPGQGLRLIYYSQIVNDFQKGDIAEGYSVSREKKESFPLTVTSAQKNPTAFYLCASSPIGDKHRSPLHFGNGTRLTVT.

The V and J genes are TRBV7-9 and TRBJ2-4, with 9 bases aligning to TRBD1. With V trimmed by 5 bases and J by 3 bases, 8 bases remained unmatched. The V gene's germline CDR1 is SEHNR and CDR2 FQNEAQ (reference sequence). The CDR3 sequence is 16 residues long. This chain's CDR3 is CASSLWTGADKNIQYF. DNA for the CDR3: TGTGCCAGCAGCCTCTGGACAGGGGCCGACAAAAACATTCAGTACTTC.

The chain carries TRBV10-3 and TRBJ2-1; 11 nucleotides match TRBD2. V trimming: 4 bases; J trimming: 0 bases; junction bases outside the gene matches: 8. In germline, CDR1 is ENHRY, CDR2 SYGVKD. CDR3 length: 18 amino acids. The CDR3 DNA is TGTGCCATCAGTGGGGCTAGCGGGGGGTCCGGCTCCTACAATGAGCAGTTCTTC. Amino acid sequence: CAISGASGGSGSYNEQFF.

The CDR3 DNA sequence: TGTGCCAGCAGCCAGGGCGACAGGGACACCTACGAGCAGTACTTC. Translation: CASSQGDRDTYEQYF. The chain is built from TRBV5-6 and TRBJ2-7; 7 nucleotides agree with TRBD1. V trimming: 4 bases; J trimming: 2 bases; junction bases outside the gene matches: 9. The CDR3 is 15 amino acids. CDR1 and CDR2 from the germline V gene are SGHDT and YYEEEE.

This clone turned up a few times. The J gene is TRBJ1-1, the V gene TRBV19; 8 nucleotides match TRBD1. V was pared by 3 bases and J by 5 bases, with 8 bases of the junction left unmatched. In germline, CDR1 is LNHDA, CDR2 SQIVND (reference sequence). The CDR3 is 15 amino acids. The CDR3 nucleotides read TGTGCCAGTAGTATCCCCGGACAGGGACGGACTGAAGCTTTCTTT. Residues: CASSIPGQGRTEAFF.

This clone was recorded once. This rearrangement joins TRBV5-1 to TRBJ2-1; the D gene is possibly TRBD1 (6 bases). The CDR3 extends over 16 amino acids. Trimming cost V 3 bases and J 0 bases, with 13 bases left between them. Germline CDR1 reads SGHRS; CDR2 reads YFSETQ. The CDR3 nucleotides read TGCGCCAGCAGCTCAGGACAGAGGAGCTCCTACAATGAGCAGTTCTTC. This gives the protein CASSSGQRSSYNEQFF.

The rearrangement joins TRBV2 to TRBJ2-2; TRBD2 is a possible D gene (7 bases). This CDR3 is built from 16 residues. Trimming pared 6 bases from V and 2 bases from J, leaving 16 bases between. CDR1 is SNHLY, CDR2 FYNNEI, per germline. CDR3 nucleotide sequence: TGTGCCAGCAGGAGGTTTCGGGGGGCCAACACCGGGGAGCTGTTTTTT. As protein: CASRRFRGANTGELFF.

The J gene is TRBJ1-1, the V gene TRBV28, with D uncertain. This CDR3 has 13 amino acids. Trimming pared 6 bases from V and 6 bases from J, leaving 14 bases between. The germline V gene encodes CDR1 MDHEN and CDR2 SYDVKM. DNA for the CDR3: TGTGCCAGCAGAATAAGACAAGTCCCTGAAGCTTTCTTT. The encoded protein is CASRIRQVPEAFF.

The CDR3 DNA reads as TGTGCCAGCAGGGGACAGGGTTCTTACGAGCAGTACTTC. This codes for CASRGQGSYEQYF. The rearrangement joins TRBV27 to TRBJ2-7; 9 bases agree with TRBD1. The germline V gene encodes CDR1 MNHEY and CDR2 SMNVEV (reference sequence). The V segment lost 6 bases and the J segment 4 bases; nucleotides outside the gene matches: 4. The CDR3 is 13 residues long.

V and J are TRBV4-3 and TRBJ2-1; 11 bases line up with TRBD2. The CDR3 totals 15 residues. V dropped 2 bases and J dropped 7; count of bases not matched to a gene: 4. Looked up from germline, CDR1 is LGHNA and CDR2 is YSLEER. CDR3 in amino acids: CASSQRLAGRNEQFF. The CDR3, as DNA: TGCGCCAGCAGCCAAAGACTAGCGGGGAGGAATGAGCAGTTCTTC.

The chain employs TRBV5-8 and TRBJ2-2; 10 bases are shared with TRBD1. V lost 2 bases, J lost 5 bases, and 3 bases stayed unmatched. In germline, CDR1 is SGHTS, CDR2 YDEGEE. There are 15 residues in the CDR3. This chain's CDR3 is CASSFRDRGTGELFF. As DNA, the CDR3 is TGTGCCAGCAGCTTTCGGGACAGGGGAACCGGGGAGCTGTTTTTT.

V is TRBV7-8 and J is TRBJ1-6, with D possibly TRBD1 on 5 matching bases. CDR3 length equals 12 residues. The germline CDR1 and CDR2 sequences are SGHVS and FQNEAQ. Trimming removed 4 bases at V and 17 bases at J, with 15 bases between. The CDR3 protein is CASSSPLGGVHF. CDR3 DNA: TGTGCCAGCAGCTCCCCTCTCGGGGGGGTCCACTTT.

The table lists this clone with a count of one. CDR3 in amino acids: CASTQSGLAGYEQYF. CDR3 coding DNA: TGTGCCAGCACCCAATCGGGACTAGCGGGCTACGAGCAGTACTTC. This sequence joins TRBV7-2 and TRBJ2-7; 12 bases match TRBD2. The CDR3 runs 15 residues. Germline values: CDR1 SGHTA, CDR2 FQGNSA. The ends lost 7 bases at V and 3 bases at J; junction bases unmatched: 7.

The chain combines TRBV4-1 with TRBJ2-4, with a weak D call TRBD2 (6 bases). V gave up 0 bases and J gave up 0 bases, with 21 bases separating them. CDR3 size: 20 residues. Germline V CDR1 and CDR2: MGHRA, YSYEKL. The chain's CDR3 is CASSQDEEGDSYLAKNIQYF. The CDR3 nucleotides read TGCGCCAGCAGCCAAGATGAGGAGGGCGACTCATATTTAGCCAAAAACATTCAGTACTTC.

The chain carries TRBV6-5 and TRBJ2-5; 7 nucleotides match TRBD1. The CDR3 covers 16 residues. V shed 3 bases, J shed 2 bases, and the junction held 9 bases outside the gene matches. Germline V gives CDR1 MNHEY, CDR2 SVGAGI. The CDR3 here is CASSYGRTGRQETQYF. The CDR3 DNA reads as TGTGCCAGCAGTTATGGGCGGACAGGCCGACAAGAGACCCAGTACTTC.

There are a few counts of this clone. This rearrangement joins TRBV5-1 to TRBJ2-3, with TRBD1 matching over 7 bases. Germline CDR1 SGHRS, CDR2 YFSETQ. Trimming at V came to 1 base and at J to 6 bases, leaving 14 bases not matched to a gene. This CDR3 contains 17 residues. CDR3 bases: TGCGCCAGCAGCTTGAGGCTACAGGGGTCCCGCGAGGATACGCAGTATTTT. Encoded protein: CASSLRLQGSREDTQYF.

This clone was observed a handful of times. The chain couples TRBV5-1 to TRBJ2-1; TRBD2 might be the D (6 bases). V lost 4 bases, J lost 9 bases, and 17 bases lay in between. Germline assignment: CDR1 SGHRS and CDR2 YFSETQ. This CDR3 has 14 amino acids. The CDR3 sequence: CASSLRLGTIEQFF. CDR3 sequence (DNA): TGCGCCAGCAGCCTCAGACTAGGTACAATTGAGCAGTTCTTC.

CDR3 region: CASSRDRGITDTQYF. The CDR3 nucleotides are TGTGCCAGCAGCCGGGACAGGGGTATCACAGATACGCAGTATTTT. This chain links TRBV11-3 with TRBJ2-3; 10 bases align to TRBD1. The trim removed 5 bases at V and 2 bases at J, leaving 4 bases unmatched. Germline V gene lookup returns CDR1 SGHNT and CDR2 YENEEA. The CDR3 spans 15 residues.

The chain couples TRBV7-9 to TRBJ1-6; no clear D. Germline-derived CDR1 and CDR2 are SEHNR and FQNEAQ (reference sequence). V was trimmed by 1 base and J by 9 bases, leaving 10 bases between them. This CDR3 spans 14 amino acids. This CDR3 reads CASSLEAQSSPLHF. CDR3 nucleotides: TGTGCCAGCAGCTTAGAAGCACAGAGTTCACCCCTCCACTTT.

The DNA of the CDR3 is TGTGCCACCAGCAGAGGGGACAGCCTGGTTGCTTCACCCCTCCACTTT. Its protein is CATSRGDSLVASPLHF. V gene TRBV15 combines with J gene TRBJ1-6, with 7 bases lining up with TRBD1. The CDR3 length is 16 residues. Germline lookup yields CDR1 LNHNV and CDR2 YYDKDF (reference sequence). V lost 1 base and J lost 9; bases outside the gene matches: 9.

The V and J genes are TRBV11-2 and TRBJ2-1, with 15 positions matching TRBD2. The CDR3 spans 17 residues. CDR1 is SGHAT and CDR2 is FQNNGV in the germline V gene. V shed 0 bases, J shed 9 bases, and the junction held 6 bases outside the gene matches. In nucleotides, the CDR3 is TGTGCCAGCAGCTTAGATCTGGGACTAGCGGGGGGACTTGAGCAGTTCTTC. Translating gives CASSLDLGLAGGLEQFF. The whole variable domain, remainder taken from reference TRBV11-2 and TRBJ2-1, is EAGVAQSPRYKIIEKRQSVAFWCNPISGHATLYWYQQILGQGPKLLIQFQNNGVVDDSQLPKDRFSAERLKGVDSTLKIQPAKLEDSAVYLCASSLDLGLAGGLEQFFGPGTRLTVL.

The CDR3 spells CASSRLAGGNYEQYF. The DNA of the CDR3 is TGTGCCAGCAGTCGGCTAGCGGGGGGGAATTACGAGCAGTACTTC. The chain couples TRBV27 to TRBJ2-7, with 12 positions matching TRBD2. This CDR3 contains 15 residues. The J segment lost 4 bases and the V segment lost 5 bases, leaving 6 bases of the junction unmatched. CDR1 is MNHEY and CDR2 is SMNVEV in the germline V gene (reference sequence).

The V and J genes are TRBV6-5 and TRBJ1-2; D is undetermined. The CDR3 contains 13 residues. Between the trimmed V and J ends, which lost 2 bases and 2 bases, there was a span of 6 bases. Per germline, CDR1 MNHEY and CDR2 SVGAGI. The CDR3 DNA reads TGTGCCAGCAGTTACGGGCAGAACTATGGCTACACCTTC. Translating it yields CASSYGQNYGYTF.